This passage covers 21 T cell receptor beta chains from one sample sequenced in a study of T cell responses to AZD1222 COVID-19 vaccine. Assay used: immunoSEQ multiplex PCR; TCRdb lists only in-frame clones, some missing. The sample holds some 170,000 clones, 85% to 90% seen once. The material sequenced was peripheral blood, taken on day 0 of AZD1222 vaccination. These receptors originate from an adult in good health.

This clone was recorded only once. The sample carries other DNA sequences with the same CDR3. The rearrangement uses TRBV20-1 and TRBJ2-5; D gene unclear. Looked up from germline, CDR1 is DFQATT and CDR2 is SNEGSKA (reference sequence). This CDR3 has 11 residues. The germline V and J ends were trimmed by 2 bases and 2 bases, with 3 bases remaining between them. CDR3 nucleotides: TGCAGTGCTAGACTGCAAGAGACCCAGTACTTC. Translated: CSARLQETQYF.

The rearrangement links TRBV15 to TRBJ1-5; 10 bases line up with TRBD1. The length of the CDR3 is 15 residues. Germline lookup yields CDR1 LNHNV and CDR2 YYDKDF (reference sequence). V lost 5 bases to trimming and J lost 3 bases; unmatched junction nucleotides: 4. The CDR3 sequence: CATSRGQGVNQPQHF. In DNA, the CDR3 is TGTGCCACCAGCCGCGGACAGGGGGTCAATCAGCCCCAGCATTTT.

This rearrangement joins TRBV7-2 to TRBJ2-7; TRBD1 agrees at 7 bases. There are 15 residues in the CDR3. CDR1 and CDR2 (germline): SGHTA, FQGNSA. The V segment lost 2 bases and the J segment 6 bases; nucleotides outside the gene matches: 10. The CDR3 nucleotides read TGTGCCAGCAGCTTAATGGCAGGGGGTCAGGGCGAGCAGTACTTC. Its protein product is CASSLMAGGQGEQYF.

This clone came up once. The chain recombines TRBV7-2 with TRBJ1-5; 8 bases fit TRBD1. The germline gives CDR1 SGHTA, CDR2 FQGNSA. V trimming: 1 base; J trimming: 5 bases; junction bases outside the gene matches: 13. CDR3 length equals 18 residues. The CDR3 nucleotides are TGTGCCAGCAGCTTAGACAGGGGGTATGACGGACTCGATCAGCCCCAGCATTTT. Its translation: CASSLDRGYDGLDQPQHF.

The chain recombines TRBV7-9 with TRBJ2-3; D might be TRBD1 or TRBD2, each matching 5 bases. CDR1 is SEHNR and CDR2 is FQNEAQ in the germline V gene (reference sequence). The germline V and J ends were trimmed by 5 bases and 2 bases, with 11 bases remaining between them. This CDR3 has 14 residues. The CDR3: CASSPGTYTDTQYF. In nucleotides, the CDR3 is TGTGCCAGCAGCCCAGGGACGTACACAGATACGCAGTATTTT.

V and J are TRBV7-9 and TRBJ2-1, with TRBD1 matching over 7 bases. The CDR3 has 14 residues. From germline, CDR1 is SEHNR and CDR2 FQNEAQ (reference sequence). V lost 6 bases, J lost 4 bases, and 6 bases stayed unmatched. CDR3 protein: CASSFQGQYNEQFF. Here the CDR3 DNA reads TGTGCCAGCAGTTTCCAGGGACAGTACAATGAGCAGTTCTTC.

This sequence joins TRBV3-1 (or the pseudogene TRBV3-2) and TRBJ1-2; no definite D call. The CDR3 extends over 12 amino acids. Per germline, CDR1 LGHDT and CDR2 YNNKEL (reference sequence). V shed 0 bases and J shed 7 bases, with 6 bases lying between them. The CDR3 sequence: CASSQDDGGYTF. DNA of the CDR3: TGTGCCAGCAGCCAAGATGATGGTGGCTACACCTTC.

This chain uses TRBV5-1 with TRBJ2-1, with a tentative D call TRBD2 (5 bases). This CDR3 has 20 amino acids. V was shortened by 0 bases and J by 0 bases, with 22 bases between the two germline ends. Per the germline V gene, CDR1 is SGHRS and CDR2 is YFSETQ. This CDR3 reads CASSLASGSLISSSYNEQFF. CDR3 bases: TGCGCCAGCAGCTTGGCTTCGGGATCCCTTATCAGTTCCTCCTACAATGAGCAGTTCTTC.

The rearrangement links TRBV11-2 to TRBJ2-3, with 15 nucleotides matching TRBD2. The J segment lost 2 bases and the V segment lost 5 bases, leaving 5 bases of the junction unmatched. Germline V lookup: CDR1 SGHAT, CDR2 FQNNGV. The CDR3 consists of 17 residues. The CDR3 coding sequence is TGTGCCAGCAGCCGGGGACTAGCGGGAGGTCTCACAGATACGCAGTATTTT. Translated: CASSRGLAGGLTDTQYF.

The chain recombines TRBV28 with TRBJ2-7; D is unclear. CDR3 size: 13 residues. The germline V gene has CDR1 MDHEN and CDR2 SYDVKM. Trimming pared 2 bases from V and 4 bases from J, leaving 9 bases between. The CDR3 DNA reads TGTGCCAGCAGTTTAACCAAAGGTTACGAGCAGTACGTC. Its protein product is CASSLTKGYEQYV.

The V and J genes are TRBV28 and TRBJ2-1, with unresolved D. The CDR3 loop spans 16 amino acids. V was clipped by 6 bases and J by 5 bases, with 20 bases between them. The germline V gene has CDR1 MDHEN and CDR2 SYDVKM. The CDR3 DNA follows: TGTGCCAGCAGCTATGCTCGTGGGCAGGCTCACAATGAGCAGTTCTTC. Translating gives CASSYARGQAHNEQFF.

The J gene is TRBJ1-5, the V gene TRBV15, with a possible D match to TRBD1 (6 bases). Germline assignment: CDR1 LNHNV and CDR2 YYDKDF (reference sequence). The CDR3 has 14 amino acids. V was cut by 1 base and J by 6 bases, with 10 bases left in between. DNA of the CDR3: TGTGCCACCAGCAGAGCGGGGGGCGGTCAGCCCCAGCATTTT. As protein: CATSRAGGGQPQHF.

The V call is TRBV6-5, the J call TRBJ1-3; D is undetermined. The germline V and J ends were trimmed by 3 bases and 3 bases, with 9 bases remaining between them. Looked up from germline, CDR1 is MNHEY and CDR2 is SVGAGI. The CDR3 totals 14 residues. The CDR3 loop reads CASSYAGSGNTIYF. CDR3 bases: TGTGCCAGCAGTTATGCGGGCAGTGGAAACACCATATATTTT.

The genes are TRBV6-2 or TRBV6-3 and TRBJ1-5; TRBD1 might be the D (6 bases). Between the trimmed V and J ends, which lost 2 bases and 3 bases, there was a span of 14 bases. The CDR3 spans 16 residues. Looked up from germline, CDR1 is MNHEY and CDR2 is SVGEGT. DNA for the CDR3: TGTGCCAGCAGTTACCGGACAGCAGATTTCAATCAGCCCCAGCATTTT. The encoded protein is CASSYRTADFNQPQHF.

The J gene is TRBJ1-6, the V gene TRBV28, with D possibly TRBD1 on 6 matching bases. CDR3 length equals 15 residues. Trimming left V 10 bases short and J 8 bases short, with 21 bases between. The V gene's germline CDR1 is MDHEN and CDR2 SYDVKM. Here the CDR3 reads CATYRDTAFDSPLHF. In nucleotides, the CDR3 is TGTGCCACCTACCGGGACACGGCGTTCGATTCACCCCTCCACTTT.

The CDR3 bases are TGTGCCAGCAGGGGAATAGGGACAGGGTTTTCACCCCTCCACTTT. Translation: CASRGIGTGFSPLHF. This rearrangement joins TRBV6-5 to TRBJ1-6; TRBD1 agrees at 9 bases. This CDR3 spans 15 amino acids. From germline, CDR1 is MNHEY and CDR2 SVGAGI. V lost 6 bases and J lost 9; bases outside the gene matches: 9.

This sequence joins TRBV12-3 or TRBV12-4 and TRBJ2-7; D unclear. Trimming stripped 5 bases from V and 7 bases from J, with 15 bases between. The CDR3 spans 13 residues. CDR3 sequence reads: CASSPETFWEQYF. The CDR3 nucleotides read TGTGCCAGCAGTCCTGAGACGTTTTGGGAGCAGTACTTC.

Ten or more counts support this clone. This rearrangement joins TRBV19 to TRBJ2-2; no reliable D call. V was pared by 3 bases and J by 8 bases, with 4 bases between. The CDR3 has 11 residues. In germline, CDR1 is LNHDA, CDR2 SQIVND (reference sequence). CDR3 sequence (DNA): TGTGCCAGTAGTATTTGGGGGGAGCTGTTTTTT. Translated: CASSIWGELFF.

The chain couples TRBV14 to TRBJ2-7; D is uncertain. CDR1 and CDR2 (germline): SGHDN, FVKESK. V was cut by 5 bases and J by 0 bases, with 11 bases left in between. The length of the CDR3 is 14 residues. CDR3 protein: CASSFPKRSYEQYF. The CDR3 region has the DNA TGTGCCAGCAGCTTTCCAAAGCGCTCCTACGAGCAGTACTTC.

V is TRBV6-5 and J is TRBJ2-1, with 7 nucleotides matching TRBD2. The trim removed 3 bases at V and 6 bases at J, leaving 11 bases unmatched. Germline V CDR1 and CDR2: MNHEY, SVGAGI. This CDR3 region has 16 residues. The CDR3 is CASSYVTSSSLNEQFF. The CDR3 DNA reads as TGTGCCAGCAGTTATGTGACTAGCTCCAGCCTCAATGAGCAGTTCTTC.

The CDR3 DNA reads as TGTGCCAGCAGGGAGACACCTTCCTCTGGAAACACCATATATTTT. Its translation: CASRETPSSGNTIYF. The J gene is TRBJ1-3, the V gene TRBV6-5, with D unclear. This CDR3 comprises 15 residues. Germline values: CDR1 MNHEY, CDR2 SVGAGI. With 6 bases removed from V and 0 bases from J, the gap between germline ends came to 12 bases.